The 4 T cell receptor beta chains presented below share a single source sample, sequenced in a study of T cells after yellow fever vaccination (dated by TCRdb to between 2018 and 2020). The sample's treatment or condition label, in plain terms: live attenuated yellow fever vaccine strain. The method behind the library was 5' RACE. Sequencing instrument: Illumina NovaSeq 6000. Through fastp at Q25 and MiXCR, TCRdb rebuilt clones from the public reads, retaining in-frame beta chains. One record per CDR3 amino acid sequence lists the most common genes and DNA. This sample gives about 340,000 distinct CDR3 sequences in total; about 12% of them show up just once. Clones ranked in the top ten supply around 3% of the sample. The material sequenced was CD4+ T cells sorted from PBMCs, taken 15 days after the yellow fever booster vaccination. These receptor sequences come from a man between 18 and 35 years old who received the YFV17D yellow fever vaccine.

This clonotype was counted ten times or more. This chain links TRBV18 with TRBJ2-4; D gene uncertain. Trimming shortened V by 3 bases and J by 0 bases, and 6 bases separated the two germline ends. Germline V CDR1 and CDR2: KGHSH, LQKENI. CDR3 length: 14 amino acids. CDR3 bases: TGTGCCAGCTCACCGCCAGAAGCCAAAAACATTCAGTACTTC. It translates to CASSPPEAKNIQYF.

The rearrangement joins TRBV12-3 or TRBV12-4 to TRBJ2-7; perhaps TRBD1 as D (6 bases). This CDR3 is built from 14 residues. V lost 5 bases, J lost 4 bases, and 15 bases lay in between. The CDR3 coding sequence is TGTGCCAGCAGTCGAGGACAGCAGCTTTACGAGCAGTACTTC. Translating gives CASSRGQQLYEQYF.

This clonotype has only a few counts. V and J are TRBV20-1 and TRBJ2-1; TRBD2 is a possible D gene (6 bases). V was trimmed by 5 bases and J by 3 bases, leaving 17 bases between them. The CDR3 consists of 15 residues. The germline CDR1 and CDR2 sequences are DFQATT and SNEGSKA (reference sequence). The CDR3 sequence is CSAPLWRGLYNEQFF. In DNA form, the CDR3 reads TGCAGTGCTCCCCTCTGGCGGGGTCTCTACAATGAGCAGTTCTTC.

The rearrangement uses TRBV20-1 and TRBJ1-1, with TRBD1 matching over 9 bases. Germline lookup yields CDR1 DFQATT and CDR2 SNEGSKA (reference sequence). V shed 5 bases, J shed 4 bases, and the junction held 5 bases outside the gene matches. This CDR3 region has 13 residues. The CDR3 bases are TGCAGTGCTGGACAGGGGCCGGTCACTGAAGCTTTCTTT. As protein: CSAGQGPVTEAFF.